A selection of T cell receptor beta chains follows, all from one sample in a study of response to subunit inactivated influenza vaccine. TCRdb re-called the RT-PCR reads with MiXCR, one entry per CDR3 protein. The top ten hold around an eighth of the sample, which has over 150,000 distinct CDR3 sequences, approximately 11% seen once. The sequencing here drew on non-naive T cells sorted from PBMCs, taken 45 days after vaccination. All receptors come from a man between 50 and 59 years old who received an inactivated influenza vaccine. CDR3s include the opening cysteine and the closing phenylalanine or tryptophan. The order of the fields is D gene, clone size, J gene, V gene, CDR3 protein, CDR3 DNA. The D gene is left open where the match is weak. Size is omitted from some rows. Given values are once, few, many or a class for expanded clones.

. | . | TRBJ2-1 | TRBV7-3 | CASSLIGSDNEQFF | TGTGCCAGCAGCTTAATCGGTTCTGACAATGAGCAGTTCTTC
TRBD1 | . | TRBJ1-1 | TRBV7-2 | CASGRDRISGAFF | TGTGCCAGCGGCCGGGACAGGATCTCGGGAGCTTTCTTT
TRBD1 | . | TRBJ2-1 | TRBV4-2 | CASSQDLGTGGNEQFF | TGTGCCAGCAGCCAAGATCTAGGGACAGGGGGCAATGAGCAGTTCTTC
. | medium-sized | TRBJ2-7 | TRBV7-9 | CASSDRFTSYEQYF | TGTGCCAGCAGCGACAGGTTCACCTCCTACGAGCAGTACTTC
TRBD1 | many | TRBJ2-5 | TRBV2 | CASSEPVQGARETQYF | TGTGCCAGCAGTGAACCCGTCCAGGGGGCGAGAGAGACCCAGTACTTC
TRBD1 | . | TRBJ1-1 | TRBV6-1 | CASTATGVSMNTEAFF | TGTGCCAGCACCGCGACAGGGGTGTCTATGAACACTGAAGCTTTCTTT
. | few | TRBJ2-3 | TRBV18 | CASSPPTQTDTQYF | TGTGCCAGCTCACCACCGACACAGACAGATACGCAGTATTTT
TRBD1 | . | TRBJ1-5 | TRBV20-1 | CSARTDLIHGTGPSSNQPQHF | TGCAGTGCTAGAACAGACCTTATCCACGGGACAGGCCCATCTAGCAATCAGCCCCAGCATTTT
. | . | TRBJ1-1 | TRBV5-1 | CASRLGFNTEAFF | TGCGCCAGCAGACTAGGATTTAACACTGAAGCTTTCTTT
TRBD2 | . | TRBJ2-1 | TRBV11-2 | CASSFSRTSGSWSYNEQFF | TGTGCCAGCAGCTTCTCACGGACTAGCGGGAGTTGGTCCTACAATGAGCAGTTCTTC
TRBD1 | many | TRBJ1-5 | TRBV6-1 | CASRGQGDWQPQHF | TGTGCCAGTCGCGGACAGGGGGATTGGCAGCCCCAGCATTTT
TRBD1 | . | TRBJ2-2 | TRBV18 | CASSPRQGDTGELFF | TGTGCCAGCTCACCCCGACAGGGAGACACCGGGGAGCTGTTTTTT
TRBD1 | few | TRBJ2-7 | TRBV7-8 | CASSLAPGGEQYF | TGTGCCAGCAGCTTAGCTCCAGGGGGCGAGCAGTACTTC
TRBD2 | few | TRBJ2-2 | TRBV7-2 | CASSIGLAGPFTGELFF | TGTGCCAGCAGCATCGGACTAGCGGGTCCGTTCACCGGGGAGCTGTTTTTT
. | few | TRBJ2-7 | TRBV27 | CASSKPPGEQYF | TGTGCCAGCAGTAAACCTCCGGGTGAGCAGTACTTC
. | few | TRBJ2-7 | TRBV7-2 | CASSLDVTGPYEQYF | TGTGCCAGCAGCTTAGATGTGACAGGCCCCTACGAGCAGTACTTC
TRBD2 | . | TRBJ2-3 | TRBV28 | CASTAWTSGTDTQYF | TGTGCCAGCACTGCGTGGACTAGCGGCACAGATACGCAGTATTTT
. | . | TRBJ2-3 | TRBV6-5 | CASSYVGGATDTQYF | TGTGCCAGCAGTTACGTGGGGGGGGCGACAGATACGCAGTATTTT
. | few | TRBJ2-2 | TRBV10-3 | CAISEPHSDAGELFF | TGTGCCATCAGTGAGCCGCACTCGGACGCCGGGGAGCTGTTTTTT
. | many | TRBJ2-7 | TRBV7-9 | CASSLAGPYEQYF | TGTGCCAGCAGCTTAGCGGGCCCCTACGAGCAGTACTTC
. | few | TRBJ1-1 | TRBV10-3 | CAISESVGIMNTEAFF | TGTGCCATCAGTGAGTCGGTAGGGATCATGAACACTGAAGCTTTCTTT
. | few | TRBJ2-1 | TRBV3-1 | CASSQTASTTYYNEQFF | TGTGCCAGCAGCCAAACGGCGTCTACTACTTATTACAATGAGCAGTTCTTC
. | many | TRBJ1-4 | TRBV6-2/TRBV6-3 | CASRPVGSNEKLFF | TGTGCCAGCAGGCCAGTGGGATCTAATGAAAAACTGTTTTTT
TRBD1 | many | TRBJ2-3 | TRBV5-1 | CASSLTGTGKDTQYF | TGCGCCAGCAGCTTGACTGGGACAGGGAAAGATACGCAGTATTTT
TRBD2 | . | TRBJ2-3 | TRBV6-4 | CASSPLAGLTDTQYF | TGTGCCAGCAGCCCTTTAGCGGGGCTCACAGATACGCAGTATTTT
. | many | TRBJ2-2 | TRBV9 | CASSVELSPARYTGELFF | TGTGCCAGCAGCGTAGAACTTTCCCCAGCGCGATACACCGGGGAGCTGTTTTTT
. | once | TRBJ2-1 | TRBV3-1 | CASSRLATNNEQFF | TGTGCCAGCAGCCGGCTAGCGACCAACAATGAGCAGTTCTTC
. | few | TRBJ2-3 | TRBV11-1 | CASSLNGYSTDTQYF | TGTGCCAGCAGCTTAAATGGATATAGCACAGATACGCAGTATTTT
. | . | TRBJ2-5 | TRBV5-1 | CASSSQGSQETQYF | TGCGCCAGCAGCTCCCAGGGTAGCCAAGAGACCCAGTACTTC
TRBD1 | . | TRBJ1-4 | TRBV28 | CASRSPRTGSGEKLFF | TGTGCCAGCAGGTCCCCACGGACAGGGAGTGGGGAAAAACTGTTTTTT
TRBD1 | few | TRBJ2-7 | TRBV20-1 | CSANPGQANEQYF | TGCAGTGCTAATCCGGGACAGGCGAACGAGCAGTACTTC
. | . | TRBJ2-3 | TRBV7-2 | CASSQMLGSTDTQYF | TGTGCCAGCAGCCAAATGCTGGGGTCCACAGATACGCAGTATTTT
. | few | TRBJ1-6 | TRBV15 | CATSRDPSSYNSPLHF | TGTGCCACCAGCAGAGACCCGAGCTCCTATAATTCACCCCTCCACTTT